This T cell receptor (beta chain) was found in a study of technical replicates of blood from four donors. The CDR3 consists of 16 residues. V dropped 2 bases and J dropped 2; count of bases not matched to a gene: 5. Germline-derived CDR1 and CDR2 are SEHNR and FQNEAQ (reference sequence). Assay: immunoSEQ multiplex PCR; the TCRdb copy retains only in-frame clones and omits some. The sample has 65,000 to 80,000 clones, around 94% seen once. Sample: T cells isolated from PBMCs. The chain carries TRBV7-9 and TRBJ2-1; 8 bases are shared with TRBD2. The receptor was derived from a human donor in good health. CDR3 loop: CASSLLAGLTYNEQFF. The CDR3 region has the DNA TGTGCCAGCAGCTTACTAGCGGGTCTGACCTACAATGAGCAGTTCTTC.